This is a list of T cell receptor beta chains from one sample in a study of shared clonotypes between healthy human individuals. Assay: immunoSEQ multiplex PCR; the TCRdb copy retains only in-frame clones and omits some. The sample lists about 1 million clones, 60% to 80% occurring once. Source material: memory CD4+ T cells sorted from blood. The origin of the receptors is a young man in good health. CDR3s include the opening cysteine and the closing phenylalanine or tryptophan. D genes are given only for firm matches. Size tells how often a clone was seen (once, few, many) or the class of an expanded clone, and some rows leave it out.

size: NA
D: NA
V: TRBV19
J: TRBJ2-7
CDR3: CASSIGADSSYEQYF
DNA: TGTGCCAGTAGTATCGGGGCAGACTCATCCTACGAGCAGTACTTC

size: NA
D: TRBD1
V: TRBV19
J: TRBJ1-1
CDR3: CASTRGKEAEAFF
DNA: TGTGCCAGCACCAGGGGGAAAGAAGCTGAAGCTTTCTTT

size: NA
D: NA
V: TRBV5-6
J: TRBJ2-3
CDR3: CASSRRTDYTDTQYF
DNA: TGTGCCAGCAGCCGACGGACGGATTACACAGATACGCAGTATTTT

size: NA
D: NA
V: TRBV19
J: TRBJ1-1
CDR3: CASSPTLLNTEAFF
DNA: TGTGCCAGTAGCCCGACACTTCTGAACACTGAAGCTTTCTTT

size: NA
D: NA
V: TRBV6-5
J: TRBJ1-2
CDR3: CASTQGRGYTF
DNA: TGTGCCAGCACCCAGGGTAGAGGCTACACCTTC

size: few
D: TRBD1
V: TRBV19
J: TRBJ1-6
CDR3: CASRPGQVYSPLHF
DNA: TGTGCCAGTAGACCGGGACAGGTATATTCACCCCTCCACTTT

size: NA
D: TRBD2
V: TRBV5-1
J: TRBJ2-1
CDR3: CASSLGTLAGGGYNEQFF
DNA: TGCGCCAGCAGCCTGGGGACACTAGCGGGAGGTGGGTACAATGAGCAGTTCTTC

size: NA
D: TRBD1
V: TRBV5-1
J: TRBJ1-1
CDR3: CASSLGQGATEAFF
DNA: TGCGCCAGCAGCTTGGGACAGGGGGCCACTGAAGCTTTCTTT

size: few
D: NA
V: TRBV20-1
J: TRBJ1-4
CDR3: CSAMAREKLFF
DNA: TGCAGTGCTATGGCCCGAGAAAAACTGTTTTTT

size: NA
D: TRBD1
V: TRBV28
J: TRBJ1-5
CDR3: CASGRTGGSQPQHF
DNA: TGTGCCAGCGGCCGGACAGGGGGTAGCCAGCCCCAGCATTTT

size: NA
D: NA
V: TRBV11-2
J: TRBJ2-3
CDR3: CASSWQDTQYF
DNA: TGTGCCAGCAGCTGGCAAGATACGCAGTATTTT

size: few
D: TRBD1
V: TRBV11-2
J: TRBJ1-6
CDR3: CASSLARTGEGNSPLHF
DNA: TGTGCCAGCAGCTTAGCCCGGACAGGGGAGGGTAATTCACCCCTCCACTTT

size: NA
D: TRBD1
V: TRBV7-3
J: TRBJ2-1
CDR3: CASSKQKQGLGEQFF
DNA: TGTGCCAGCAGCAAACAGAAACAGGGGCTTGGTGAGCAGTTCTTC

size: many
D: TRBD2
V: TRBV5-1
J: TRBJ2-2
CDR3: CASRRGVSGSLPGELFF
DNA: TGCGCCAGCAGGCGAGGGGTAAGCGGGAGTTTACCCGGGGAGCTGTTTTTT

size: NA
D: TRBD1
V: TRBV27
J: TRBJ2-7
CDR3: CASSPWTGEDEQYF
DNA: TGTGCCAGCAGTCCTTGGACAGGGGAAGACGAGCAGTACTTC

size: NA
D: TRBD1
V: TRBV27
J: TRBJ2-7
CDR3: CASRGGGGQGPYEQYF
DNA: TGTGCCAGCAGAGGGGGAGGCGGACAGGGACCTTACGAGCAGTACTTC

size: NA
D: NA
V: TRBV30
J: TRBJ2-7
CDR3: CAWRGVGVREQYF
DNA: TGTGCCTGGAGGGGCGTCGGGGTCCGCGAGCAGTACTTC

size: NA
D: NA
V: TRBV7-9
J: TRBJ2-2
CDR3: CASSLKGATGELFF
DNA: TGTGCCAGCAGCTTAAAGGGAGCCACCGGGGAGCTGTTTTTT

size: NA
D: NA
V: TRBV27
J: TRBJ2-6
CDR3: CASRLYGANVLTF
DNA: TGTGCCAGCAGGTTATATGGGGCCAACGTCCTGACTTTC

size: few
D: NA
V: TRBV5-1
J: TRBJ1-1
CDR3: CASSLGTTSNTEAFF
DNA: TGCGCCAGCAGCTTGGGTACCACCTCGAACACTGAAGCTTTCTTT

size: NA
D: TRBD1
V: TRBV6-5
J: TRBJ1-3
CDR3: CASRKGTDSGNTIYF
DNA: TGTGCCAGCAGAAAAGGGACAGACTCTGGAAACACCATATATTTT

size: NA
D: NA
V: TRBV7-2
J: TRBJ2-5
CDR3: CASSFTISGQETQYF
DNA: TGTGCCAGCAGCTTTACGATTAGCGGCCAAGAGACCCAGTACTTC

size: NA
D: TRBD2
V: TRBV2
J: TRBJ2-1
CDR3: CASSLTSGVYNEQFF
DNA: TGTGCCAGCAGTTTGACTAGCGGGGTCTACAATGAGCAGTTCTTC

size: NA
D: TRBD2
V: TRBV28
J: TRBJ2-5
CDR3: CASGGGVKTQYF
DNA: TGTGCAAGCGGCGGGGGGGTAAAGACCCAGTACTTC

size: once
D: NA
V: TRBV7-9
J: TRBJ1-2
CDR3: CASSPRTWGYDYTF
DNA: TGTGCCAGCAGCCCCCGGACCTGGGGTTATGACTACACCTTC